This is a list of T cell receptor beta chains from one sample in a study of blood T cell repertoires in COVID-19. Some clones are missing from TCRdb's copy, which holds only in-frame ones; the method was immunoSEQ multiplex PCR. The sample has a few hundred thousand clones, 89% seen once; the top ten hold 4% to 5%. Sequencing input: peripheral blood. The receptors originated from a middle-aged woman who had recovered from COVID-19. Both conserved end residues are part of each CDR3. The D gene is left open where the match is weak. Size is stated for part of the rows, as once, few or many counts, or as a class when the clone is expanded.

j_gene: TRBJ1-5; v_gene: TRBV18; abundance: NA; d_gene: NA; CDR3aa: CASSRSSGFDQPQHF; CDR3nt: TGTGCCAGCTCAAGAAGTTCGGGGTTCGATCAGCCCCAGCATTTT
j_gene: TRBJ1-6; v_gene: TRBV2; abundance: NA; d_gene: TRBD1; CDR3aa: CASSEGTGFNSPLHF; CDR3nt: TGTGCCAGCAGTGAGGGGACAGGGTTTAATTCACCCCTCCACTTT
j_gene: TRBJ2-5; v_gene: TRBV6-2/TRBV6-3; abundance: NA; d_gene: TRBD2; CDR3aa: CASSQPSSGSWETQYF; CDR3nt: TGTGCCAGCAGTCAACCTTCTAGCGGGAGTTGGGAGACCCAGTACTTC
j_gene: TRBJ1-4; v_gene: TRBV2; abundance: NA; d_gene: NA; CDR3aa: CASSERGLANEKLFF; CDR3nt: TGTGCCAGCAGTGAAAGGGGTCTGGCCAATGAAAAACTGTTTTTT
j_gene: TRBJ1-3; v_gene: TRBV9; abundance: NA; d_gene: TRBD1; CDR3aa: CASSVGDRAGNTIYF; CDR3nt: TGTGCCAGCAGCGTAGGGGACAGGGCGGGAAACACCATATATTTT
j_gene: TRBJ2-1; v_gene: TRBV27; abundance: NA; d_gene: TRBD2; CDR3aa: CASSLSSGAYNEQFF; CDR3nt: TGTGCCAGCAGTTTGTCTAGCGGGGCCTACAATGAGCAGTTCTTC
j_gene: TRBJ1-4; v_gene: TRBV6-1; abundance: NA; d_gene: TRBD1; CDR3aa: CASSGHSHTGTDNEKLFF; CDR3nt: TGTGCCAGCAGTGGACACTCTCACACCGGGACAGACAATGAAAAACTGTTTTTT
j_gene: TRBJ2-1; v_gene: TRBV9; abundance: NA; d_gene: TRBD2; CDR3aa: CASSRTSGSTNEQFF; CDR3nt: TGTGCCAGCAGCCGGACTAGCGGGAGTACTAATGAGCAGTTCTTC
j_gene: TRBJ1-2; v_gene: TRBV6-5; abundance: NA; d_gene: NA; CDR3aa: CASNFDQGGGYTF; CDR3nt: TGTGCCAGCAATTTTGACCAGGGAGGAGGCTACACCTTC
j_gene: TRBJ2-7; v_gene: TRBV18; abundance: NA; d_gene: TRBD1; CDR3aa: CASSLPGQGIYEQYF; CDR3nt: TGTGCCAGCTCACTTCCGGGACAGGGGATCTACGAGCAGTACTTC
j_gene: TRBJ2-5; v_gene: TRBV28; abundance: once; d_gene: NA; CDR3aa: CASSLKRQLQETQYF; CDR3nt: TGTGCCAGCAGTTTAAAGAGGCAGCTCCAAGAGACCCAGTACTTC
j_gene: TRBJ1-2; v_gene: TRBV19; abundance: NA; d_gene: NA; CDR3aa: CASRKQGDYGYTF; CDR3nt: TGTGCCAGTAGGAAACAGGGAGACTATGGCTACACCTTC
j_gene: TRBJ1-1; v_gene: TRBV12-5; abundance: NA; d_gene: NA; CDR3aa: CASGMDINTEAFF; CDR3nt: TGTGCTAGTGGCATGGACATCAACACTGAAGCTTTCTTT
j_gene: TRBJ1-1; v_gene: TRBV25-1; abundance: NA; d_gene: NA; CDR3aa: CASKRGTEAFF; CDR3nt: TGTGCCAGCAAAAGGGGTACTGAAGCTTTCTTT
j_gene: TRBJ2-5; v_gene: TRBV10-1; abundance: NA; d_gene: NA; CDR3aa: CASSDGGGEETQYF; CDR3nt: TGCGCCAGCAGTGACGGTGGGGGCGAGGAGACCCAGTACTTC
j_gene: TRBJ1-2; v_gene: TRBV24-1; abundance: NA; d_gene: TRBD1; CDR3aa: CATSKTGVGYTF; CDR3nt: TGTGCCACCAGTAAGACAGGGGTCGGCTACACCTTC
j_gene: TRBJ2-2; v_gene: TRBV2; abundance: NA; d_gene: TRBD1; CDR3aa: CASRERTGATGELFF; CDR3nt: TGTGCCAGCAGGGAGAGGACAGGGGCCACCGGGGAGCTGTTTTTT
j_gene: TRBJ1-2; v_gene: TRBV4-3; abundance: NA; d_gene: NA; CDR3aa: CASSPRGGRYTF; CDR3nt: TGCGCCAGCAGCCCTCGTGGGGGCCGCTACACCTTC
j_gene: TRBJ2-3; v_gene: TRBV10-2; abundance: NA; d_gene: NA; CDR3aa: CASSDPNPGPRRLSTDTQYF; CDR3nt: TGCGCCAGCAGTGACCCCAACCCCGGCCCGAGGCGACTGAGCACAGATACGCAGTATTTT
j_gene: TRBJ2-2; v_gene: TRBV4-1; abundance: once; d_gene: TRBD1; CDR3aa: CASSQKTGGVGGELFF; CDR3nt: TGCGCCAGCAGCCAAAAAACAGGGGGCGTCGGCGGGGAGCTGTTTTTT
j_gene: TRBJ2-1; v_gene: TRBV27; abundance: NA; d_gene: NA; CDR3aa: CASSLSWGGRDEQFF; CDR3nt: TGTGCCAGCAGTTTATCGTGGGGGGGGCGGGATGAGCAGTTCTTC
j_gene: TRBJ2-7; v_gene: TRBV15; abundance: NA; d_gene: TRBD1; CDR3aa: CATSDRDRGYEQYF; CDR3nt: TGTGCCACCAGCGATCGGGACAGGGGCTACGAGCAGTACTTC
j_gene: TRBJ2-7; v_gene: TRBV27; abundance: NA; d_gene: TRBD1; CDR3aa: CASSLGTGQGAINGLYEQYF; CDR3nt: TGTGCCAGCAGTTTGGGGACGGGACAGGGGGCCATTAATGGGCTATACGAGCAGTACTTC
j_gene: TRBJ2-5; v_gene: TRBV9; abundance: once; d_gene: TRBD2; CDR3aa: CASSVDLSGGLQETQYF; CDR3nt: TGTGCCAGCAGCGTAGATCTGAGCGGGGGTCTCCAAGAGACCCAGTACTTC
j_gene: TRBJ2-3; v_gene: TRBV5-1; abundance: once; d_gene: NA; CDR3aa: CASSKQDTQYF; CDR3nt: TGCGCCAGCAGCAAGCAAGATACGCAGTATTTT
j_gene: TRBJ1-2; v_gene: TRBV19; abundance: NA; d_gene: TRBD1; CDR3aa: CASSIKTGSNGYTF; CDR3nt: TGTGCCAGTAGTATAAAGACAGGGTCGAATGGCTACACCTTC
j_gene: TRBJ2-7; v_gene: TRBV2; abundance: NA; d_gene: NA; CDR3aa: CASSDARIHEQYF; CDR3nt: TGTGCCAGCAGCGACGCCAGGATCCACGAGCAGTACTTC
j_gene: TRBJ1-2; v_gene: TRBV7-9; abundance: NA; d_gene: TRBD1; CDR3aa: CASSSQRDRGSHGYTF; CDR3nt: TGTGCCAGCAGCTCCCAGCGGGACAGGGGAAGTCATGGCTACACCTTC
j_gene: TRBJ2-4; v_gene: TRBV2; abundance: NA; d_gene: NA; CDR3aa: CASSDRTDLAKNIQYF; CDR3nt: TGTGCCAGCAGTGACCGGACAGATCTAGCCAAAAACATTCAGTACTTC
j_gene: TRBJ2-5; v_gene: TRBV27; abundance: once; d_gene: NA; CDR3aa: CASSLGVGGLETQYF; CDR3nt: TGTGCCAGCAGTTTGGGGGTCGGGGGGCTAGAGACCCAGTACTTC
j_gene: TRBJ2-6; v_gene: TRBV4-1; abundance: NA; d_gene: TRBD1; CDR3aa: CASSQDGGQGFSGANVLTF; CDR3nt: TGCGCCAGCAGCCAAGATGGGGGACAGGGGTTCTCTGGGGCCAACGTCCTGACTTTC
j_gene: TRBJ2-2; v_gene: TRBV18; abundance: NA; d_gene: NA; CDR3aa: CASSPRQITGELFF; CDR3nt: TGTGCCAGCTCACCTCGACAGATCACCGGGGAGCTGTTTTTT
j_gene: TRBJ2-1; v_gene: TRBV28; abundance: NA; d_gene: NA; CDR3aa: CASRDSGSYNEQFF; CDR3nt: TGTGCCAGCAGGGACTCCGGTTCCTACAATGAGCAGTTCTTC
j_gene: TRBJ1-4; v_gene: TRBV19; abundance: NA; d_gene: TRBD1; CDR3aa: CASSRGQPPNEKLFF; CDR3nt: TGTGCCAGTAGTAGGGGACAGCCTCCTAATGAAAAACTGTTTTTT
j_gene: TRBJ2-5; v_gene: TRBV2; abundance: NA; d_gene: TRBD2; CDR3aa: CASSRLAGVETQYF; CDR3nt: TGTGCCAGCAGTCGACTAGCGGGGGTGGAGACCCAGTACTTC
j_gene: TRBJ2-1; v_gene: TRBV11-2; abundance: NA; d_gene: TRBD2; CDR3aa: CASSLGGLAGGPLYNEQFF; CDR3nt: TGTGCCAGCAGCTTAGGGGGACTAGCGGGAGGGCCTCTCTACAATGAGCAGTTCTTC
j_gene: TRBJ1-1; v_gene: TRBV7-9; abundance: once; d_gene: NA; CDR3aa: CASSFGTYYTEAFF; CDR3nt: TGTGCCAGCAGCTTTGGGACTTATTACACTGAAGCTTTCTTT
j_gene: TRBJ1-5; v_gene: TRBV6-2/TRBV6-3; abundance: NA; d_gene: NA; CDR3aa: CASSYSGGDLTTQHF; CDR3nt: TGTGCCAGCAGTTACTCGGGCGGGGACCTTACGACCCAGCATTTT
j_gene: TRBJ1-2; v_gene: TRBV2; abundance: NA; d_gene: NA; CDR3aa: CASSESVLYGYTF; CDR3nt: TGTGCCAGCAGTGAATCGGTCCTCTATGGCTACACCTTC
j_gene: TRBJ1-3; v_gene: TRBV28; abundance: many; d_gene: TRBD1; CDR3aa: CANYNRTGEAGNTIYF; CDR3nt: TGTGCCAACTATAACCGGACAGGGGAGGCTGGAAACACCATATATTTT
j_gene: TRBJ2-7; v_gene: TRBV30; abundance: NA; d_gene: NA; CDR3aa: CAWSGTDYEQYF; CDR3nt: TGTGCCTGGAGTGGGACAGACTACGAGCAGTACTTC
j_gene: TRBJ1-6; v_gene: TRBV5-1; abundance: NA; d_gene: TRBD1; CDR3aa: CASKGQVDSPLHF; CDR3nt: TGCGCCAGCAAGGGACAGGTAGATTCACCCCTCCACTTT
j_gene: TRBJ1-2; v_gene: TRBV7-2; abundance: NA; d_gene: TRBD1; CDR3aa: CASSPSGTVNYGYTF; CDR3nt: TGTGCCAGCAGCCCATCCGGGACAGTCAACTATGGCTACACCTTC
j_gene: TRBJ1-3; v_gene: TRBV27; abundance: NA; d_gene: TRBD1; CDR3aa: CASRPDRGGGNTIYF; CDR3nt: TGTGCCAGCAGGCCCGACAGGGGGGGTGGAAACACCATATATTTT
j_gene: TRBJ2-5; v_gene: TRBV24-1; abundance: NA; d_gene: NA; CDR3aa: CATSDLGRGAVQETQYF; CDR3nt: TGTGCCACCAGTGACCTTGGGCGAGGAGCGGTCCAAGAGACCCAGTACTTC